This TCR beta chain was captured in a study of cytomegalovirus exposure and HLA in healthy donors. Study observations and caveats: The study assumed roughly uniform donor sequencing depth for presence/absence analyses.

The CDR3 loop spans 15 amino acids. Germline CDR1 is MDHEN and CDR2 is SYDVKM. Trimming removed 5 bases from V and 1 base from J, with 15 bases in between. Concerning this clone: Antigen specificity is unknown.

The PCR contained 60 Vbeta and 13 Jbeta primers. Measured with immunoSEQ multiplex PCR; TCRdb has only the in-frame clones, and not every one. The sample lists 150,000 to 200,000 clones; about 71% were seen once. Sequenced: PBMCs. The chain carries TRBV28 and TRBJ2-7, with D tentatively TRBD2 (7 bases). The source is a woman aged 40-49 years in good health and CMV-seropositive. CDR3 loop: CASSEGGDGSYEQYF. Here the CDR3 DNA reads TGTGCCAGCAGTGAGGGGGGGGACGGATCCTACGAGCAGTACTTC.